This TCR beta chain was identified during a study of blood T cell repertoires in COVID-19. TCRdb keeps only in-frame clones here, not all; method: immunoSEQ multiplex PCR. This table has 65,000 to 100,000 clones, about 80% appearing once. This receptor was identified in a human donor in a cohort sampled during active COVID-19. The sequenced sample was peripheral blood.

The CDR3 nucleotides are TGTGCCAGCAGTTCACCGGGACTAGCGGGGACCGGGGAGCTGTTTTTT. Residues: CASSSPGLAGTGELFF. The chain joins TRBV6-6 to TRBJ2-2, with 13 bases matching TRBD2. The CDR3 loop spans 16 amino acids. The germline V gene encodes CDR1 MNHNY and CDR2 SVGAGI (reference sequence). Trimming cost V 4 bases and J 5 bases; bases outside gene matches: 4.